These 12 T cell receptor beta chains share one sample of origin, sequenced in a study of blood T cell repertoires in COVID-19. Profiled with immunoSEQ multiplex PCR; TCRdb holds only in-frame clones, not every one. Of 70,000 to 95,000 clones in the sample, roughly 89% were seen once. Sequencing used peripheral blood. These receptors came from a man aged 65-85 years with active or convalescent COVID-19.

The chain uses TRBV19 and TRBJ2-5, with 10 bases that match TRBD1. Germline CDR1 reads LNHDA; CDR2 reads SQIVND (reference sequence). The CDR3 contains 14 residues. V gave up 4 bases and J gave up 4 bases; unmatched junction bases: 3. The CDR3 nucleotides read TGTGCCAGTAGTACCGGACAGGGGGTAGAGACCCAGTACTTC. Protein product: CASSTGQGVETQYF.

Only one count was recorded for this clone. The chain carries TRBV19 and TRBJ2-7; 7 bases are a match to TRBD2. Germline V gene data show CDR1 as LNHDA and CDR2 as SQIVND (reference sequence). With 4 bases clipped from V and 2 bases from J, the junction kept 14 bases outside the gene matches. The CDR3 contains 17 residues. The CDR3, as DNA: TGTGCCAGTAGTAGCGGGAGCTCCTTCGATACCGCCTACGAGCAGTACTTC. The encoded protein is CASSSGSSFDTAYEQYF.

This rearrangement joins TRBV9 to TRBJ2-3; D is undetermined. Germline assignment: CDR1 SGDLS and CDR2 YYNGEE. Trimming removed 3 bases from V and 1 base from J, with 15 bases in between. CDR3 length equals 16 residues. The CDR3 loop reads CASSARRAEGTDTQYF. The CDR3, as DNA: TGTGCCAGCAGCGCCCGGCGAGCTGAGGGCACAGATACGCAGTATTTT.

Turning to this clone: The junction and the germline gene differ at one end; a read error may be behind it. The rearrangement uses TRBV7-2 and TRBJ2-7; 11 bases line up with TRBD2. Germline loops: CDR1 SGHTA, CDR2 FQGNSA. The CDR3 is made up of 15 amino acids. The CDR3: CASRLAGGSSYEQYF. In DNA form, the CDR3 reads TGTGCCAGCAGATTAGCGGGAGGGAGCTCCTACGAGCAGTACTTC.

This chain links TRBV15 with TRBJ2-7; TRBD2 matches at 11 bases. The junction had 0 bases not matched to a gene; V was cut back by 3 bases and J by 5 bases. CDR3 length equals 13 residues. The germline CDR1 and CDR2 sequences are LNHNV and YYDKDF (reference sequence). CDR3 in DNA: TGTGCCACCAGCAGGGGACTAGCGGACGAGCAGTACTTC. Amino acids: CATSRGLADEQYF.

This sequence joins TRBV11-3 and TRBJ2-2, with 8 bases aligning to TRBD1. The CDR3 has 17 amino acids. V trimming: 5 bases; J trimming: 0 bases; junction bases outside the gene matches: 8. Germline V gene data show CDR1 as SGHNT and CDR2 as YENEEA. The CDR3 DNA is TGTGCCAGCAGCATCAGGGGGCGAGGCACGAACACCGGGGAGCTGTTTTTT. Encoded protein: CASSIRGRGTNTGELFF.

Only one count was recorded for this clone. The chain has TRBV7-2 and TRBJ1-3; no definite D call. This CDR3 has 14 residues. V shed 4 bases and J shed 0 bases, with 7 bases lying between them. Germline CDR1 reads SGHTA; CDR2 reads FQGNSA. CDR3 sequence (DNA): TGTGCCAGCAGCTCCGTGTACTCTGGAAACACCATATATTTT. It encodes CASSSVYSGNTIYF.

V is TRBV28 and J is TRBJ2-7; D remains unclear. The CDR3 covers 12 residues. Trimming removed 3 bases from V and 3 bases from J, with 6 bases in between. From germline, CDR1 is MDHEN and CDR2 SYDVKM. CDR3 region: CASSFFNYEQYF. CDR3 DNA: TGTGCCAGCAGTTTCTTTAACTACGAGCAGTACTTC.

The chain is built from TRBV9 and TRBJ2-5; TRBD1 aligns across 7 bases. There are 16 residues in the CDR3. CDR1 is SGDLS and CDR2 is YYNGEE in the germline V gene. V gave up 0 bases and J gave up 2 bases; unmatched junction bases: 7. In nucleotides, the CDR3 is TGTGCCAGCAGCGTAGGGGCAGGGGGAAAACAAGAGACCCAGTACTTC. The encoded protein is CASSVGAGGKQETQYF.

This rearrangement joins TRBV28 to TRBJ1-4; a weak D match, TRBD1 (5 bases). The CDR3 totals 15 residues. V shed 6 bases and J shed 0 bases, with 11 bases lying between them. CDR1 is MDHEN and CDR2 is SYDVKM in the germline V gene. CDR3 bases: TGTGCCAGCAGCTGGGGGACTGCAACTAATGAAAAACTGTTTTTT. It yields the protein CASSWGTATNEKLFF.

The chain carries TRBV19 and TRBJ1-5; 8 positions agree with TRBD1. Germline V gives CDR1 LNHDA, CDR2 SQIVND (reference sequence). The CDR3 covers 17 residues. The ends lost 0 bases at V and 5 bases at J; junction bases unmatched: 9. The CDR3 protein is CASSIDPGTGGYQPQHF. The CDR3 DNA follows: TGTGCCAGTAGTATAGATCCTGGGACAGGCGGGTATCAGCCCCAGCATTTT. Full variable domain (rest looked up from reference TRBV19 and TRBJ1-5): DGGITQSPKYLFRKEGQNVTLSCEQNLNHDAMYWYRQDPGQGLRLIYYSQIVNDFQKGDIAEGYSVSREKKESFPLTVTSAQKNPTAFYLCASSIDPGTGGYQPQHFGDGTRLSIL.

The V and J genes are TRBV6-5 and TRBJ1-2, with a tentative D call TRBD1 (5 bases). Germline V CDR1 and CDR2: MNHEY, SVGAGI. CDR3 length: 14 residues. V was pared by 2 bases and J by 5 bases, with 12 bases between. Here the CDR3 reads CASSYGAETYGYTF. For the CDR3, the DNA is TGTGCCAGCAGTTACGGGGCTGAAACTTATGGCTACACCTTC.